Each of the 17 T cell receptor beta chains below was sequenced from the same sample in a study of post-analysis software for immune sequencing data. Unique molecular identifiers had been added to the TCR beta cDNA libraries. TCRdb fed the PCR reads into MiXCR, producing one record per CDR3 protein. The sample contains hundreds of thousands of distinct CDR3 sequences, 30% of which appear only once. General study findings and limits: TRBV segments more frequent in patients than in controls numbered five and included TRBV5-6, TRBV5-1 and TRBV20-1.

These receptors have no identified antigens. The sequenced sample consisted of blood. These receptors were taken from a girl aged 5 to 17 with multiple sclerosis.

This rearrangement joins TRBV6-2 or TRBV6-3 to TRBJ2-7; the D gene could be TRBD1 or TRBD2 (5 bases each). Trimming pared 6 bases from V and 5 bases from J, leaving 20 bases between. The germline V gene encodes CDR1 MNHEY and CDR2 SVGEGT. CDR3 size: 15 residues. CDR3 loop: CASRRDSGGKNEQYF. CDR3 bases: TGTGCCAGCAGAAGAGACAGCGGTGGGAAAAACGAGCAGTACTTC.

A remark on this clonotype: The junction and the germline gene differ at one end; a read error may be behind it. The genes are TRBV27 and TRBJ1-4; 7 positions match TRBD1. In germline, CDR1 is MNHEY, CDR2 SMNVEV (reference sequence). The CDR3 is made up of 14 amino acids. For the CDR3, the DNA is TGTACCAGCAGTTTGGACAGGCGGAATGAAAAACTGTTTTTT. This encodes CTSSLDRRNEKLFF.

The chain recombines TRBV5-1 with TRBJ2-4; 8 nucleotides agree with TRBD1. The CDR3 extends over 15 amino acids. V lost 0 bases and J lost 15; bases outside the gene matches: 14. Looked up from germline, CDR1 is SGHRS and CDR2 is YFSETQ. CDR3 amino acids: CASSLGLKSSGTGYF. The DNA of the CDR3 is TGCGCCAGCAGCTTGGGCCTAAAAAGTTCCGGGACAGGGTACTTC.

This clonotype has just one count. This may stem from a read error, because a much larger clone lies one nucleotide away. The CDR3 does not close with the conserved phenylalanine or tryptophan, likely indicating a read error. This chain uses TRBV6-5 with TRBJ2-4; TRBD1 matches 8 bases. Trimming at V came to 7 bases and at J to 10 bases, leaving 6 bases not matched to a gene. CDR1 MNHEY and CDR2 SVGAGI come from the germline V gene. This CDR3 comprises 12 residues. The CDR3 spells CASISRTGIQYL. The CDR3, as DNA: TGTGCCAGCATCTCCAGGACAGGGATTCAGTACTTA.

Concerning this clonotype: One junction end disagrees with the germline gene, perhaps due to a read error. The chain uses TRBV6-2 or TRBV6-3 and TRBJ2-7; D unclear. The CDR3 runs to 12 residues. The germline CDR1 and CDR2 sequences are MNHEY and SVGEGT. The CDR3 loop is CASSYPSYKQYF. CDR3 coding DNA: TGTGCCAGCAGTTACCCTTCCTACAAGCAGTACTTC.

This clonotype was picked up a small number of times. V usage is TRBV3-1 and J usage is TRBJ2-1, with TRBD2 matching over 15 bases. Losses at the gene ends were 4 bases for V and 13 bases for J; bases not matched to a gene: 8. Germline V gives CDR1 LGHDT, CDR2 YNNKEL (reference sequence). The CDR3 covers 15 residues. CDR3 nucleotide sequence: TGTGCCAGCAGCCCCGGACTAGCGGGGGGGCCGTCACAGTTCTTC. It is translated as CASSPGLAGGPSQFF.

CDR3 nucleotide sequence: TGTGCCAGCAGCTTGCTCGACTACGAGCAGTACTTC. This encodes CASSLLDYEQYF. V is TRBV11-2 and J is TRBJ2-7; no clear D gene. The CDR3 has 12 residues. Deletions cut 3 bases from V and 3 bases from J, with 6 bases between. In germline, CDR1 is SGHAT, CDR2 FQNNGV.

The chain couples TRBV5-1 to TRBJ2-3; no reliable D call. The CDR3 totals 14 residues. Germline CDR1 reads SGHRS; CDR2 reads YFSETQ. Trimming cost V 0 bases and J 2 bases, with 7 bases left between them. The CDR3 sequence is CASSLVSDTDTQYF. Written as DNA, the CDR3 is TGCGCCAGCAGCTTGGTGTCAGACACAGATACGCAGTATTTT.

This clonotype has a handful of counts. CDR3 bases: TGCGCCAGCAGCTTGGTATCGGGACAATATTCGGCTTTCTTT. Amino acids: CASSLVSGQYSAFF. V is TRBV5-1 and J is TRBJ1-1, with a possible D match to TRBD1 (6 bases). The CDR3 has 14 residues. The germline gives CDR1 SGHRS, CDR2 YFSETQ. The V and J ends lost 0 bases and 11 bases respectively, with 17 bases between them.

The DNA for the CDR3 is TGTGCCAGCCGGGCAAGGCGAAGCACCGGGGAGCTGTTTTTT. It encodes CASRARRSTGELFF. This chain joins TRBV6-4 and TRBJ2-2; no firm D call. The CDR3 sequence is 14 residues long. From germline, CDR1 is MRHNA and CDR2 SNTAGT. V gave up 8 bases and J gave up 4 bases, with 14 bases separating them.

The chain joins TRBV7-2 to TRBJ2-7; 8 bases line up with TRBD2. The CDR3 sequence is 15 residues long. Germline assignment: CDR1 SGHTA and CDR2 FQGNSA. V lost 5 bases and J lost 2; bases outside the gene matches: 8. Here the CDR3 reads CASSLLAVRPYEQYF. CDR3 nucleotides: TGTGCCAGCAGCCTACTAGCGGTAAGGCCCTACGAGCAGTACTTC.

The V call is TRBV7-2, the J call TRBJ1-5; D not certain. Germline loops: CDR1 SGHTA, CDR2 FQGNSA. The CDR3 spans 13 residues. With 1 base removed from V and 6 bases from J, the gap between germline ends came to 7 bases. CDR3 DNA: TGTGCCAGCAGCTTAGTATTGGCTCAGCCCCAGCATTTT. Translated, it gives CASSLVLAQPQHF.

A few counts support this clonotype. The genes are TRBV20-1 and TRBJ2-1; a weak D match, TRBD1 (6 bases). Trimming removed 6 bases from V and 6 bases from J, with 24 bases in between. Germline V gene sequence: CDR1 DFQATT, CDR2 SNEGSKA (reference sequence). This CDR3 region has 16 residues. The CDR3 region is CSAATSWTVGPNEQFF. In DNA form, the CDR3 reads TGCAGTGCAGCAACTTCCTGGACAGTGGGCCCCAATGAGCAGTTCTTC.

The genes are TRBV2 and TRBJ1-6; D is undetermined. CDR1 is SNHLY and CDR2 is FYNNEI in the germline V gene. V was clipped by 7 bases and J by 5 bases, with 18 bases between them. The CDR3 covers 16 residues. The CDR3 sequence: CASIPEASAHNSPLHF. In DNA, the CDR3 is TGTGCCAGCATACCTGAGGCGTCAGCTCATAATTCACCCCTCCACTTT.

The chain recombines TRBV7-6 with TRBJ1-2, with TRBD1 identical over 8 bases. There are 14 residues in the CDR3. Per the germline V gene, CDR1 is SGHVS and CDR2 is FNYEAQ. The V and J ends lost 5 bases and 4 bases, in that order; junction bases with no gene match: 6. CDR3 sequence: CASSPGRGPYGYTF. The CDR3 coding sequence is TGTGCCAGCAGCCCCGGCAGGGGGCCCTATGGCTACACCTTC.

This clonotype was seen more than once but under ten times. The J gene is TRBJ2-5, the V gene TRBV7-8, with D uncertain. This CDR3 is built from 10 residues. Germline CDR1 reads SGHVS; CDR2 reads FQNEAQ. V was pared by 5 bases and J by 9 bases, with 7 bases between. CDR3 DNA sequence: TGTGCCAGCAGCGACATGGCCCAGTACTTC. Amino acid sequence: CASSDMAQYF.

The J gene is TRBJ2-4, the V gene TRBV7-2; 7 bases agree with TRBD1. V was pared by 5 bases and J by 0 bases, with 7 bases of the junction left unmatched. The germline CDR1 and CDR2 sequences are SGHTA and FQGNSA. This CDR3 spans 16 amino acids. Written as DNA, the CDR3 is TGTGCCAGCAGCACCACACGGACAGGAGCCAAAAACATTCAGTACTTC. It yields the protein CASSTTRTGAKNIQYF.